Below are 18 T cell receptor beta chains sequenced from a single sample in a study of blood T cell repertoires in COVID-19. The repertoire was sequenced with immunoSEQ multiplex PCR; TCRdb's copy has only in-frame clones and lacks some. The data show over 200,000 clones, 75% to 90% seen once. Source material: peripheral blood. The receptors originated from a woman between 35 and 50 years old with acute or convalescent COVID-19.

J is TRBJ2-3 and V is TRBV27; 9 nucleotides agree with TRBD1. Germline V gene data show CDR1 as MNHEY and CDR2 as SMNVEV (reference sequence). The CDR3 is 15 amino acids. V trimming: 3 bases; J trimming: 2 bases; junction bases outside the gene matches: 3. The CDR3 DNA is TGTGCCAGCAGTTTTAACAGGGGGCACACAGATACGCAGTATTTT. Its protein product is CASSFNRGHTDTQYF.

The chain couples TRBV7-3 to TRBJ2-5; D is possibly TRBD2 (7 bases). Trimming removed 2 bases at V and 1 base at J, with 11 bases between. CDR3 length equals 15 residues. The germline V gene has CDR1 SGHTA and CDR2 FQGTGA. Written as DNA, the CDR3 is TGTGCCAGCAGCTTAGGCGGGGGCCCCCAAGAGACCCAGTACTTC. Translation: CASSLGGGPQETQYF.

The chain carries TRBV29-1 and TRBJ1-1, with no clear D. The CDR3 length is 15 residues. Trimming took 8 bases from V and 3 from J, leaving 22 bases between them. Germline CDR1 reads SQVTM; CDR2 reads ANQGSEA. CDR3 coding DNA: TGCAGCTCACTGGGAGGACGGAAGGAGTACACTGAAGCTTTCTTT. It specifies CSSLGGRKEYTEAFF.

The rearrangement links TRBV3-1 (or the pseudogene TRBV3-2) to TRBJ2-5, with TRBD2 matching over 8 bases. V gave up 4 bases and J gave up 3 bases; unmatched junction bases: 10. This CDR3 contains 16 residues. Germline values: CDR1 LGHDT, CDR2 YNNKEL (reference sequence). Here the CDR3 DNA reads TGTGCCAGCAGCCCCCGAATTAGCGGGGCTAAAGAGACCCAGTACTTC. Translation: CASSPRISGAKETQYF.

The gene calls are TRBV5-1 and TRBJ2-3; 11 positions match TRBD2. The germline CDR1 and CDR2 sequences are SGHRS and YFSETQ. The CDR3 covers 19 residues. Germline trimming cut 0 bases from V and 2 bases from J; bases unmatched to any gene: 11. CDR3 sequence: CASSLGRLAGGSYTDTQYF. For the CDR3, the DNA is TGCGCCAGCAGCTTGGGGAGGCTAGCGGGGGGCTCATACACAGATACGCAGTATTTT.

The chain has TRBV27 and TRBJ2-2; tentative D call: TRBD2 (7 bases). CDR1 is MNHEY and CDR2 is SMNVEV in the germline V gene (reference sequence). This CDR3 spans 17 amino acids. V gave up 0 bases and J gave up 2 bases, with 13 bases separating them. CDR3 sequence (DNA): TGTGCCAGCAGTTTATCGTGGCGGGGGCGCAACACCGGGGAGCTGTTTTTT. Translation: CASSLSWRGRNTGELFF.

The CDR3 nucleotides are TGTGCCAGCAGCGCCGCCTCCTGGGCCAGTCAAGAGACCCAGTACTTC. This sequence encodes CASSAASWASQETQYF. The chain links TRBV5-4 to TRBJ2-5; D gene ambiguous. The CDR3 runs 16 residues. Germline-derived CDR1 and CDR2 are SGHNT and YYREEE (reference sequence). Trimming shortened V by 4 bases and J by 2 bases, and 18 bases separated the two germline ends.

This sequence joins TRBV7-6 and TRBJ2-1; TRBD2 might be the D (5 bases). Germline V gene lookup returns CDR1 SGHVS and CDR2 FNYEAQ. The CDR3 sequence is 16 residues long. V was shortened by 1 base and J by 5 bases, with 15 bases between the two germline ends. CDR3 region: CASSLGRLVQNNEQFF. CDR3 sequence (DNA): TGTGCCAGCAGCTTAGGGAGGTTGGTGCAGAACAATGAGCAGTTCTTC.

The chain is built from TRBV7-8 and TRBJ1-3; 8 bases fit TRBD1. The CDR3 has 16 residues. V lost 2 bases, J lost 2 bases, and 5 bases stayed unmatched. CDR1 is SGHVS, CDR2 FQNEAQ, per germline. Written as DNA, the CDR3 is TGTGCCAGCAGCTTACACCAACAGGGGGCTGGAAACACCATATATTTT. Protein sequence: CASSLHQQGAGNTIYF.

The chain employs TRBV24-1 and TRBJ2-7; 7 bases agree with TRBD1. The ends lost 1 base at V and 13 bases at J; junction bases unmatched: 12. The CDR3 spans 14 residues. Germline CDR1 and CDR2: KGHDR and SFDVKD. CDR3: CATSDFYRDSPHYV. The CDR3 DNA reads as TGTGCCACCAGTGATTTCTACCGGGACAGCCCACATTACGTC.

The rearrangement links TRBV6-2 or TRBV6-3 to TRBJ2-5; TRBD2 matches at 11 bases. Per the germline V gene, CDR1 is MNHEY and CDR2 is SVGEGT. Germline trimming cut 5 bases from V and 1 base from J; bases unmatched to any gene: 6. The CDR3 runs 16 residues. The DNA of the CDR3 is TGTGCCAGCAGTGCCGGGACTAGCGGCCTCCAAGAGACCCAGTACTTC. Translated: CASSAGTSGLQETQYF.

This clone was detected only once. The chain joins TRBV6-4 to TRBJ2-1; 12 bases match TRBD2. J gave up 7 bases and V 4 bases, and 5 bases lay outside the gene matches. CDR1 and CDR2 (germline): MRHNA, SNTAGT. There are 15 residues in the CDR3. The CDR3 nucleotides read TGTGCCAGCAGTGCATCTAGCGGGGGGGGGAATGAGCAGTTCTTC. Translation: CASSASSGGGNEQFF.

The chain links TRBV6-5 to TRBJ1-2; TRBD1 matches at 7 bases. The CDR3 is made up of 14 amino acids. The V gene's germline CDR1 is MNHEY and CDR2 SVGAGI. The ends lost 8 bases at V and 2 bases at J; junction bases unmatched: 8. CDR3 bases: TGTGCCAGCGGAACCCGGACAGGCAACTATGGCTACACCTTC. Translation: CASGTRTGNYGYTF.

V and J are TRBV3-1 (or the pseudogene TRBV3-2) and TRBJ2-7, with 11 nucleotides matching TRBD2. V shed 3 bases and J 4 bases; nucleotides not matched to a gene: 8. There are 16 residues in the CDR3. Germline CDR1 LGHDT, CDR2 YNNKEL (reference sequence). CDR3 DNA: TGTGCCAGCAGCCATGAACTAGCGGGGGCGAGTTACGAGCAGTACGTC. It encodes CASSHELAGASYEQYV.

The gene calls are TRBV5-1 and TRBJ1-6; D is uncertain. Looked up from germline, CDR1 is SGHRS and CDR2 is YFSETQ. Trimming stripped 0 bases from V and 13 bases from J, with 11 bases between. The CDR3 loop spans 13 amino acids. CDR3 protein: CASSLAGWSPLHF. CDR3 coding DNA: TGCGCCAGCAGCTTGGCCGGGTGGAGTCCCCTCCACTTT.

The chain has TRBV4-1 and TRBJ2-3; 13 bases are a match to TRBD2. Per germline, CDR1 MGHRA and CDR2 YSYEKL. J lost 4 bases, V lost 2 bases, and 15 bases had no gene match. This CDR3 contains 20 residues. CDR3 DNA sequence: TGCGCCAGCAGCCAACCAATACCAACTAGCGGGGGGGCCAGTTCAGATACGCAGTATTTT. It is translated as CASSQPIPTSGGASSDTQYF.

CDR3 region: CAISKQGGGNQPQHF. CDR3 sequence (DNA): TGTGCCATCAGTAAACAGGGGGGAGGCAATCAGCCCCAGCATTTT. The V and J genes are TRBV10-3 and TRBJ1-5, with 8 bases fitting TRBD1. The CDR3 runs to 15 residues. The V gene end was trimmed by 5 bases and the J gene end by 2 bases; junction bases not matched to a gene: 5. CDR1 and CDR2 from the germline V gene are ENHRY and SYGVKD.

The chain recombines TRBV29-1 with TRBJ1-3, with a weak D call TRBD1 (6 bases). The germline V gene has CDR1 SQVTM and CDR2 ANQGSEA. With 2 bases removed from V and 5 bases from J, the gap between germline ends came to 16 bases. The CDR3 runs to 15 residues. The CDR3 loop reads CSVELPGVERNTIYF. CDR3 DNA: TGCAGCGTTGAACTCCCAGGGGTGGAAAGAAACACCATATATTTT.